These 16 T cell receptor beta chains share one sample of origin, sequenced in a study of cytomegalovirus exposure and HLA in healthy donors. Researchers ran the PCR with 60 Vbeta and 13 Jbeta primers. Here immunoSEQ multiplex PCR was the method, and the copy in TCRdb shows in-frame clones only, minus some. The sample records roughly 150,000 clones, about 72% being singletons. Source material: PBMCs. The receptors come from a male donor in good health and CMV-seronegative.

The V call is TRBV2, the J call TRBJ2-7, with D perhaps matching TRBD1 (6 bases). The ends were cut back, 3 bases at V and 1 base at J, with 13 bases in the middle. In germline, CDR1 is SNHLY, CDR2 FYNNEI. This CDR3 has 15 residues. As DNA, the CDR3 is TGTGCCAGCAGTGATATACAGGGAGTTTCCTACGAGCAGTACTTC. As protein: CASSDIQGVSYEQYF.

This clone occurred once. CDR3 protein: CASSPGQGRNTIYF. In DNA, the CDR3 is TGTGCCAGCTCACCGGGACAGGGAAGAAACACCATATATTTT. V usage is TRBV18 and J usage is TRBJ1-3; 9 positions match TRBD1. The ends lost 3 bases at V and 5 bases at J; junction bases unmatched: 2. The CDR3 contains 14 residues. The V gene's germline CDR1 is KGHSH and CDR2 LQKENI.

The chain joins TRBV6-5 to TRBJ2-7; D possibly corresponds to TRBD1 (6 bases). The germline CDR1 and CDR2 sequences are MNHEY and SVGAGI. V lost 6 bases and J lost 3, with 12 bases in between. CDR3 length: 13 amino acids. The CDR3 here is CASSPGTNYEQYF. The CDR3 DNA reads TGTGCCAGCAGCCCCGGGACAAACTACGAGCAGTACTTC.

V usage is TRBV6-6 and J usage is TRBJ1-1, with a weak D call TRBD1 (5 bases). In germline, CDR1 is MNHNY, CDR2 SVGAGI (reference sequence). V was cut by 3 bases and J by 0 bases, with 8 bases left in between. There are 14 residues in the CDR3. The CDR3 reads CASSYTDMNTEAFF. The CDR3 DNA reads TGTGCCAGCAGTTATACGGACATGAACACTGAAGCTTTCTTT.

The chain employs TRBV11-3 and TRBJ1-2; a possible D gene is TRBD1 (5 bases). The CDR3 length is 14 residues. Germline V gene lookup returns CDR1 SGHNT and CDR2 YENEEA. V was trimmed by 1 base and J by 5 bases, leaving 11 bases between them. Written as DNA, the CDR3 is TGTGCCAGCAGCTTAGTGCAGGGTAGGTATGGCTACACCTTC. It specifies CASSLVQGRYGYTF.

V usage is TRBV7-9 and J usage is TRBJ1-4, with a tentative D call TRBD1 (6 bases). Germline V lookup: CDR1 SEHNR, CDR2 FQNEAQ (reference sequence). V lost 3 bases to trimming and J lost 3 bases, with 11 bases between them. The CDR3 spans 15 residues. The CDR3 coding sequence is TGTGCCAGCAGCTTCCAACAGGGCTCTAATGAAAAACTGTTTTTT. The encoded protein is CASSFQQGSNEKLFF.

The J gene is TRBJ1-3, the V gene TRBV4-3; D unresolved. V lost 4 bases to trimming and J lost 4 bases, with 11 bases between them. The germline gives CDR1 LGHNA, CDR2 YSLEER. The CDR3 consists of 14 residues. The CDR3 is CASSLAGMGNTIYF. The CDR3 nucleotides read TGCGCCAGCAGCCTCGCGGGGATGGGAAACACCATATATTTT.

The rearrangement uses TRBV27 and TRBJ2-7; 10 bases map to TRBD2. V gave up 6 bases and J gave up 3 bases; unmatched junction bases: 5. The germline gives CDR1 MNHEY, CDR2 SMNVEV (reference sequence). This CDR3 contains 14 residues. The CDR3 bases are TGTGCCAGCAGCTTAGCGGGAGGCAACTACGAGCAGTACTTC. Protein: CASSLAGGNYEQYF.

The V call is TRBV7-3, the J call TRBJ2-2, with 9 positions matching TRBD2. V lost 1 base to trimming and J lost 8 bases; unmatched junction nucleotides: 8. The CDR3 sequence is 16 residues long. Germline V gene sequence: CDR1 SGHTA, CDR2 FQGTGA. The CDR3 DNA reads as TGTGCCAGCAGCTTAAAGAGAGTAGCGGGAGCTGGGGAGCTGTTTTTT. This encodes CASSLKRVAGAGELFF.

The chain couples TRBV28 to TRBJ2-6, with TRBD1 identical over 7 bases. Trimming removed 8 bases from V and 5 bases from J; junction bases left unmatched: 6. This CDR3 is 14 amino acids long. Germline V gives CDR1 MDHEN, CDR2 SYDVKM. CDR3 residues: CASHKQGWANVLTF. The DNA of the CDR3 is TGTGCCAGCCATAAACAGGGGTGGGCCAACGTCCTGACTTTC.

The chain carries TRBV6-1 and TRBJ1-1, with 7 bases aligning to TRBD1. V trimming: 7 bases; J trimming: 5 bases; junction bases outside the gene matches: 7. This CDR3 comprises 13 residues. Germline CDR1 reads MNHNS; CDR2 reads SASEGT. As DNA, the CDR3 is TGTGCCAGCAAGACTACAGGGGAGACTGAAGCTTTCTTT. Its protein is CASKTTGETEAFF.

The gene calls are TRBV7-2 and TRBJ1-1; 7 positions agree with TRBD1. The CDR3 length is 15 residues. Trimming took 5 bases from V and 7 from J; bases not matched to a gene: 13. Germline values: CDR1 SGHTA, CDR2 FQGNSA. CDR3 protein: CASSPQASGTDEAFF. DNA for the CDR3: TGTGCCAGCAGCCCACAAGCGTCCGGGACAGATGAAGCTTTCTTT.

V is TRBV29-1 and J is TRBJ1-5; D call uncertain. Trimming left V 6 bases short and J 0 bases short, with 9 bases between. The CDR3 has 13 residues. Per germline, CDR1 SQVTM and CDR2 ANQGSEA. The DNA of the CDR3 is TGCAGCGTGAGGAACTATAGCAATCAGCCCCAGCATTTT. Residues: CSVRNYSNQPQHF. The whole variable domain, remainder taken from reference TRBV29-1 and TRBJ1-5, is SAVISQKPSRDICQRGTSLTIQCQVDSQVTMMFWYRQQPGQSLTLIATANQGSEATYESGFVIDKFPISRPNLTFSTLTVSNMSPEDSSIYLCSVRNYSNQPQHFGDGTRLSIL.

The rearrangement joins TRBV28 to TRBJ2-1; 12 positions match TRBD2. The CDR3 contains 15 residues. V lost 8 bases, J lost 4 bases, and 6 bases stayed unmatched. Germline lookup yields CDR1 MDHEN and CDR2 SYDVKM. The CDR3 reads CASSPSGRGYNEQFF. As DNA, the CDR3 is TGTGCCAGCTCTCCTAGCGGGAGGGGGTACAATGAGCAGTTCTTC.

The chain couples TRBV10-3 to TRBJ2-1, with D perhaps matching TRBD2 (5 bases). Germline values: CDR1 ENHRY, CDR2 SYGVKD. This CDR3 is built from 13 residues. V was cut by 6 bases and J by 7 bases, with 13 bases left in between. CDR3 amino acids: CAIRRTDLNEQFF. In nucleotides, the CDR3 is TGTGCCATCAGAAGGACTGACCTGAATGAGCAGTTCTTC.

The chain is built from TRBV2 and TRBJ1-1; 7 bases are a match to TRBD1. CDR3 length equals 14 residues. Germline V gives CDR1 SNHLY, CDR2 FYNNEI. The V segment lost 6 bases and the J segment 0 bases; nucleotides outside the gene matches: 4. Here the CDR3 DNA reads TGTGCCAGCAGCCAGACAGGGTTGAACACTGAAGCTTTCTTT. Amino acids: CASSQTGLNTEAFF. Full variable domain (missing parts from reference TRBV2 and TRBJ1-1): EPEVTQTPSHQVTQMGQEVILRCVPISNHLYFYWYRQILGQKVEFLVSFYNNEISEKSEIFDDQFSVERPDGSNFTLKIRSTKLEDSAMYFCASSQTGLNTEAFFGQGTRLTVV.